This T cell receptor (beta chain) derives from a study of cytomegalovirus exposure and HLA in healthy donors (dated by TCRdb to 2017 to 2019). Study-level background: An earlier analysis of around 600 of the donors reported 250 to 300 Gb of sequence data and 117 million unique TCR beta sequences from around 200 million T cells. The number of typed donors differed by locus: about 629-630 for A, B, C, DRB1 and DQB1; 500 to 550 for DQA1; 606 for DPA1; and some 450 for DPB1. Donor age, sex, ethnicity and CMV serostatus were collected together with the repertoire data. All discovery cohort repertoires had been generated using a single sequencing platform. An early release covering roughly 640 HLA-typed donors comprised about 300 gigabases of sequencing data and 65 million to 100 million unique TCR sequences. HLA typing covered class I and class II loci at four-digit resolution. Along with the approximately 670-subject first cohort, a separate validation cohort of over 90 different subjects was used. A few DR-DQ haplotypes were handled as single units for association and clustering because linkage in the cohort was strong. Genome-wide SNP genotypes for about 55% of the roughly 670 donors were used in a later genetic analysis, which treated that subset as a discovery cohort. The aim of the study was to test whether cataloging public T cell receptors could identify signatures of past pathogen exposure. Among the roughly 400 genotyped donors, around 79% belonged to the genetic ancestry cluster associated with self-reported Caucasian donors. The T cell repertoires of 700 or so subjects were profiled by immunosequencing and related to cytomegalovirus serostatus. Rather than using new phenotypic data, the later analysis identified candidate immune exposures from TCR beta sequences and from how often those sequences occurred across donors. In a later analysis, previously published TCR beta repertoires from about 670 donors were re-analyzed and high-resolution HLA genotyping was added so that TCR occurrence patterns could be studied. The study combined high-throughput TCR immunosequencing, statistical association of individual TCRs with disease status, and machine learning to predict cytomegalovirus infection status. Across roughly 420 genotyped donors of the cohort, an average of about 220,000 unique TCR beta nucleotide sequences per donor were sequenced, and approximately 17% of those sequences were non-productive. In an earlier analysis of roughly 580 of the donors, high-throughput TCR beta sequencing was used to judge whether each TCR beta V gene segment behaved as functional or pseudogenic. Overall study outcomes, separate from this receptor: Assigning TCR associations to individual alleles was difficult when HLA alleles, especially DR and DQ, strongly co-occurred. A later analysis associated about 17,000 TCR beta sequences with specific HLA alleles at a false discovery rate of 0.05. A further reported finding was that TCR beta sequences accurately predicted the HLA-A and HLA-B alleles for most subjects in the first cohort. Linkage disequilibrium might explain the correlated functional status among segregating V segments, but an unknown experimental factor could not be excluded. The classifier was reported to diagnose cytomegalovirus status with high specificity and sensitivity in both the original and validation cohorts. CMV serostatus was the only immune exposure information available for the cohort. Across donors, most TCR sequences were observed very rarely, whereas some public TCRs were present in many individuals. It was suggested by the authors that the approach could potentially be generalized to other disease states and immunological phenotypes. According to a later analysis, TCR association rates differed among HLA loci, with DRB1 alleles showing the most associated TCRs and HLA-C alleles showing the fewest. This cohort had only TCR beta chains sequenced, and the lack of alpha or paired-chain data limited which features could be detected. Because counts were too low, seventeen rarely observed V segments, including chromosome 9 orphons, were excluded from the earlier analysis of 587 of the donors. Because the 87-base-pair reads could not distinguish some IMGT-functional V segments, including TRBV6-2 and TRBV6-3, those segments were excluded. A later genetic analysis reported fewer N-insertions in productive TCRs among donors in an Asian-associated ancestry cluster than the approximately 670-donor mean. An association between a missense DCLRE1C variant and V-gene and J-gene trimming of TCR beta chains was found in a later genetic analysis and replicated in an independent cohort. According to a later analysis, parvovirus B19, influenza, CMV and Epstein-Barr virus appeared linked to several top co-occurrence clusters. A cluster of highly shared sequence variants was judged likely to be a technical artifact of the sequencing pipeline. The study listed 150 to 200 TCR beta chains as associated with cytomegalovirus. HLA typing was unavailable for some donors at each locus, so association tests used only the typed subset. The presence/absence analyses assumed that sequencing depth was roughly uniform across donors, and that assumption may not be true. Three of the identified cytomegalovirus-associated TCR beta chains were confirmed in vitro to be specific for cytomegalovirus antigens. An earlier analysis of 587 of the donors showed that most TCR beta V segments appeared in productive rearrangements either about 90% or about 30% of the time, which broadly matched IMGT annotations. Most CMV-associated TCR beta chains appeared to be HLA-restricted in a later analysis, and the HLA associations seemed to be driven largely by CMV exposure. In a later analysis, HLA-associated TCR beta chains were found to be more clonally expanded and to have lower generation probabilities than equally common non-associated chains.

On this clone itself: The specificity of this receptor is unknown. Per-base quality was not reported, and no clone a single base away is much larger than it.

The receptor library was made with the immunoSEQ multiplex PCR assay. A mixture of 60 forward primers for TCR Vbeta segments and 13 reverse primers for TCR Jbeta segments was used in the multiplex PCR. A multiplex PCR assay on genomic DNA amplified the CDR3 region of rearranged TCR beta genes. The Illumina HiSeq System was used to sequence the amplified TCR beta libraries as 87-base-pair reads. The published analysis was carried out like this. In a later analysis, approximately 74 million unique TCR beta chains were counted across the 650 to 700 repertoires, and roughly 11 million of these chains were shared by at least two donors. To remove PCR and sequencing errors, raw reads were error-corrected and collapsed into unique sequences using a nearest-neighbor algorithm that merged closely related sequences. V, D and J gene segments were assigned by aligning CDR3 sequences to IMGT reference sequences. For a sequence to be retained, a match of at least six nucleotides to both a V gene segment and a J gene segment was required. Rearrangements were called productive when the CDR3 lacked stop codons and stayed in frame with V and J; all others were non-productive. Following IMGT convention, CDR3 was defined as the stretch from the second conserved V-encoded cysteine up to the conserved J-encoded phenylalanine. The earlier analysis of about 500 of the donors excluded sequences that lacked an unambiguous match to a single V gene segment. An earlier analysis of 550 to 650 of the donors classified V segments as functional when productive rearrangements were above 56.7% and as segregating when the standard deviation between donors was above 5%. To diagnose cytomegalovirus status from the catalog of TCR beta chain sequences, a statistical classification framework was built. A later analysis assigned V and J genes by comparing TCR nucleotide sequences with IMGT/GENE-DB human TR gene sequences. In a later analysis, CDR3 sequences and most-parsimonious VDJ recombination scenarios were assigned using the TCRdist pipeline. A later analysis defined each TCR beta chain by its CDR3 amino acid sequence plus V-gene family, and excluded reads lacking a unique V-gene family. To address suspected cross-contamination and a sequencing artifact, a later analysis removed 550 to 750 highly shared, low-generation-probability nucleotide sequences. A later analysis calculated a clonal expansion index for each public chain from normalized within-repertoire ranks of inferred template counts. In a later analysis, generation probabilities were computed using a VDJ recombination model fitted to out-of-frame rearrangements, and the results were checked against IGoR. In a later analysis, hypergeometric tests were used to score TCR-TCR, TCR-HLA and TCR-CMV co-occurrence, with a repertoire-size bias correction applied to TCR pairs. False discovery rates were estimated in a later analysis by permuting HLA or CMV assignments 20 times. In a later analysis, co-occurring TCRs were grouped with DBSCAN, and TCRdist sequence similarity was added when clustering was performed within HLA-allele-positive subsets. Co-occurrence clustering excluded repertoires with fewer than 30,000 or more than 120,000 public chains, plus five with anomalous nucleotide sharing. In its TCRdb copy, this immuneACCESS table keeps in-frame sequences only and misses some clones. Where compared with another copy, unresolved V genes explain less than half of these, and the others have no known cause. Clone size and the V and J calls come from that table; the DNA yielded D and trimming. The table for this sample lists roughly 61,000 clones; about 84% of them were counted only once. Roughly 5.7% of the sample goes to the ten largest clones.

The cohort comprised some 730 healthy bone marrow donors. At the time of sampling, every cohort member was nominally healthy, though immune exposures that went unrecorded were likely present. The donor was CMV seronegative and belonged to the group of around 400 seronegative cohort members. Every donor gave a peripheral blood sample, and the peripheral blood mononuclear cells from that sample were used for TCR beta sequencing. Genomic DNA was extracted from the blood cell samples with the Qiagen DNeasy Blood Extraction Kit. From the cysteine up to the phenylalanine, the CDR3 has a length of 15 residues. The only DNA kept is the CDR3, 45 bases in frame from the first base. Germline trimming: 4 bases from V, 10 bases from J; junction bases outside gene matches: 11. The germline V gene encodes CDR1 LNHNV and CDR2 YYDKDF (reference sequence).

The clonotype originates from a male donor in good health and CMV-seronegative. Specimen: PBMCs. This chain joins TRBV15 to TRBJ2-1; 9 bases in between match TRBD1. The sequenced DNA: TGTGCCACCAGCAAACCGGGACAGGGTGGATGGGAGCAGTTCTTC. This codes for CATSKPGQGGWEQFF.